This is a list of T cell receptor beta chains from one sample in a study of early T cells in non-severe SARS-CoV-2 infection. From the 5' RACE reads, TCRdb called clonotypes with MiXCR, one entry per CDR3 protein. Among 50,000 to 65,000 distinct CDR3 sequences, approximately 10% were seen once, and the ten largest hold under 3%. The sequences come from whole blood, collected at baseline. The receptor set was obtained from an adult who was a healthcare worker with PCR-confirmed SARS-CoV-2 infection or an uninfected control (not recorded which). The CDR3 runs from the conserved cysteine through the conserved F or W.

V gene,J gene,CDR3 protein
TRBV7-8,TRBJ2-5,CASSLLGGQETQYF
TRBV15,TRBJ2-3,CATSRESDGLTDTQYF
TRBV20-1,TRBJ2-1,CSARDPRTSGGYDEQFF
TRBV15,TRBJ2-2,CATSRESGLTGELFF
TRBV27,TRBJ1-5,CASSPQGREYSNQPQHF
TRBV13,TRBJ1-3,CASSLKEHTIYF
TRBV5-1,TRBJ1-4,CASSRNSATNEKLFF
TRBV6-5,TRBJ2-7,CASRLGQGGRQYF
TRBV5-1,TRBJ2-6,CASGLSVSGANVLTF
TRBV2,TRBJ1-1,CASSGTGLNTEAFF
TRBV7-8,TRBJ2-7,CASSQTSGGIQTYEQYF
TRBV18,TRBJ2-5,CASSPPRRLAVGKETQYF
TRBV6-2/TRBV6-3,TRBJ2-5,CASSYYGTRGETQYF
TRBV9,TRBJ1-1,CASSVELVGTEAFF
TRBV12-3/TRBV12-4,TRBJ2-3,CASRNSEADTQYF
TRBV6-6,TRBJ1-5,CASRDRGYSNQPQHF
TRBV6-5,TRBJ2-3,CASSYRLAGGRLDTQYF
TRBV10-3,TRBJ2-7,CAISPGLAGGTGDEQYF
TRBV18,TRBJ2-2,CASSREQGPNTGELFF
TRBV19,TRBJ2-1,CASSNPRGGMYEQFF
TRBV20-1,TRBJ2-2,CSAQGGAGELFF
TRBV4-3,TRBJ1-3,CASSQDSSGNTIYF
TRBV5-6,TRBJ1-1,CASSLVGTDTEAFF
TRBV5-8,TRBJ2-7,CASSLSGTGLSEQYF
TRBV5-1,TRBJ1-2,CASSSTWDGANYGYTF
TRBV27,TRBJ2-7,CASSPGQLAYEQYF